This passage covers 4 T cell receptor beta chains from one sample sequenced in a study of blood T cell repertoires in COVID-19 (dated by TCRdb to the early 2020s). Receptors were amplified or captured by the immunoSEQ multiplex PCR assay. This is the immuneACCESS table as TCRdb keeps it, with only in-frame sequences that have V and J called. A part of the clones is gone; compared with another copy, unresolved V genes explain less than half, and the rest is unexplained. Within this sample are around 310,000 clones, with approximately 89% of them counted one time only. Less than 5.5% of the sample is taken by the ten largest. Material: PBMCs or T cells enriched from blood (not recorded which). These receptors originate from a man between 25 and 39 years old who had recovered from COVID-19.

The chain employs TRBV7-9 and TRBJ2-3; no clear D. The CDR3 runs to 16 residues. The V gene's germline CDR1 is SEHNR and CDR2 FQNEAQ (reference sequence). Trimming removed 5 bases from V and 2 bases from J, with 17 bases in between. The chain's CDR3 is CASSPTLIGPTDTQYF. The CDR3 DNA sequence: TGTGCCAGCAGCCCGACTTTGATTGGCCCCACAGATACGCAGTATTTT.

This sequence joins TRBV19 and TRBJ2-1; 14 bases map to TRBD2. Germline assignment: CDR1 LNHDA and CDR2 SQIVND (reference sequence). V lost 6 bases to trimming and J lost 1 base; unmatched junction nucleotides: 2. This CDR3 contains 16 residues. CDR3 protein: CASRRLAGGSYNEQFF. Written as DNA, the CDR3 is TGTGCCAGTAGAAGACTAGCGGGGGGGTCCTACAATGAGCAGTTCTTC.

This clone occurred once. The rearrangement links TRBV4-1 to TRBJ2-7; TRBD1 aligns across 11 bases. The CDR3 is made up of 17 amino acids. Trimming took 1 base from V and 3 from J; bases not matched to a gene: 8. Germline CDR1 and CDR2: MGHRA and YSYEKL. The CDR3 sequence: CASSQVFRDRGYYEQYF. The CDR3 nucleotides read TGCGCCAGCAGCCAAGTTTTCAGGGACAGGGGGTACTACGAGCAGTACTTC.

The V gene is TRBV7-2, the J gene TRBJ2-3, with 8 bases fitting TRBD2. This CDR3 region has 18 residues. V trimming: 4 bases; J trimming: 2 bases; junction bases outside the gene matches: 14. Germline assignment: CDR1 SGHTA and CDR2 FQGNSA. CDR3 DNA sequence: TGTGCCAGCAGCTCCACTATGAAGCGGGGGAGCTACACAGATACGCAGTATTTT. It encodes CASSSTMKRGSYTDTQYF. Looking up the rest from reference TRBV7-2 and TRBJ2-3 gives the full variable domain: GAGVSQSPSNKVTEKGKDVELRCDPISGHTALYWYRQSLGQGLEFLIYFQGNSAPDKSGLPSDRFSAERTGGSVSTLTIQRTQQEDSAVYLCASSSTMKRGSYTDTQYFGPGTRLTVL.